A selection of T cell receptor beta chains follows, all from one sample in a study of early T cells in non-severe SARS-CoV-2 infection. Via MiXCR, TCRdb re-called the 5' RACE reads, giving one row per CDR3 protein. This repertoire shows 100,000 to 150,000 distinct CDR3 sequences, about 15% found once; its top ten account for just over 20%. Material for sequencing was whole blood. The receptors here all came from an adult who was a healthcare worker with PCR-confirmed SARS-CoV-2 infection or an uninfected control (not recorded which). Both conserved end residues are part of each CDR3. The D gene is left open where the match is weak. Clone size, where shown, is once, few, many, or a class for clones that have expanded.

V: TRBV7-9
size: few
D: .
J: TRBJ1-1
length: 15
CDR3: CASSPYIGEGTEAFF
DNA: TGTGCCAGCAGCCCCTACATCGGCGAGGGCACTGAAGCTTTCTTT

V: TRBV6-6
size: .
D: .
J: TRBJ1-5
length: 15
CDR3: CASSDQRDSNQPQHF
DNA: TGTGCCAGCAGTGACCAAAGGGACAGCAATCAGCCCCAGCATTTT

V: TRBV29-1
size: .
D: .
J: TRBJ1-2
length: 11
CDR3: CSVEQQYGYTF
DNA: TGCAGCGTTGAACAGCAATATGGCTACACCTTC

V: TRBV12-3/TRBV12-4
size: few
D: .
J: TRBJ1-3
length: 15
CDR3: CASSSLSLSGNTIYF
DNA: TGTGCCAGCAGCTCCCTCAGCCTCTCTGGAAACACCATATATTTT

V: TRBV15
size: .
D: .
J: TRBJ2-3
length: 13
CDR3: CATSRAAGDTQYF
DNA: TGTGCCACCAGCAGAGCTGCGGGAGATACGCAGTATTTT

V: TRBV25-1
size: many
D: .
J: TRBJ1-6
length: 14
CDR3: CAVRADSYNSPLHF
DNA: TGTGCCGTCCGGGCGGACAGCTATAATTCACCCCTCCACTTT

V: TRBV7-2
size: .
D: TRBD2
J: TRBJ2-5
length: 13
CDR3: CASQRGGHETQYF
DNA: TGTGCCAGTCAACGGGGGGGCCACGAGACCCAGTACTTC

V: TRBV19
size: few
D: .
J: TRBJ1-5
length: 13
CDR3: CASSGLGNQPQHF
DNA: TGTGCCAGTTCCGGCCTTGGGAATCAGCCCCAGCATTTT

V: TRBV15
size: few
D: .
J: TRBJ2-5
length: 16
CDR3: CATSRDLQPRTETQYF
DNA: TGTGCCACCAGCAGAGATCTACAACCCAGAACAGAGACCCAGTACTTC

V: TRBV12-3/TRBV12-4
size: few
D: .
J: TRBJ2-1
length: 15
CDR3: CASSLVKGVLNEQFF
DNA: TGTGCCAGCAGTTTAGTAAAGGGGGTTTTAAATGAGCAGTTCTTC

V: TRBV3-1
size: .
D: .
J: TRBJ2-7
length: 14
CDR3: CASSLPTASYEQYF
DNA: TGTGCCAGCAGCCTGCCGACAGCCTCCTACGAGCAGTACTTC

V: TRBV2
size: .
D: TRBD1
J: TRBJ2-7
length: 14
CDR3: CASSSGQSAHEQYF
DNA: TGTGCCAGCAGCTCGGGACAGAGCGCCCACGAGCAGTACTTC

V: TRBV21-1
size: few
D: .
J: TRBJ2-5
length: 20
CDR3: CASSAGGGQGKSRRRETQYF
DNA: TGTGCCAGCAGCGCAGGAGGGGGACAGGGAAAGTCAAGGCGCAGGGAGACCCAGTACTTC

V: TRBV4-2
size: few
D: .
J: TRBJ1-1
length: 15
CDR3: CASSQGSRRNTEAFF
DNA: TGTGCCAGCAGCCAAGGCTCCAGGCGGAACACTGAAGCTTTCTTT

V: TRBV3-1
size: .
D: TRBD1
J: TRBJ2-6
length: 15
CDR3: CASSQGTGGANVLTF
DNA: TGTGCCAGCAGCCAAGGGACAGGTGGGGCCAACGTCCTGACTTTC

V: TRBV12-3/TRBV12-4
size: many
D: .
J: TRBJ2-7
length: 12
CDR3: CASSADLGEQYF
DNA: TGTGCCAGCAGTGCCGACCTAGGGGAGCAGTACTTC

V: TRBV2
size: few
D: TRBD1
J: TRBJ2-5
length: 15
CDR3: CASTLGQGGRETQYF
DNA: TGTGCCAGCACCCTGGGACAGGGGGGACGGGAGACCCAGTACTTC

V: TRBV5-4
size: .
D: .
J: TRBJ1-4
length: 14
CDR3: CASRMSPSDEKLFF
DNA: TGTGCCAGCAGGATGAGCCCCTCCGATGAAAAACTGTTTTTT

V: TRBV30
size: .
D: TRBD1
J: TRBJ1-3
length: 14
CDR3: CAWDAGQAGNTIYF
DNA: TGTGCCTGGGATGCTGGACAGGCTGGAAACACCATATATTTT

V: TRBV18
size: .
D: .
J: TRBJ1-1
length: 15
CDR3: CASSPPPGVGTEAFF
DNA: TGTGCCAGCTCACCACCGCCAGGGGTGGGCACTGAAGCTTTCTTT

V: TRBV9
size: .
D: TRBD2
J: TRBJ2-3
length: 16
CDR3: CASSIGTSGGTDTQYF
DNA: TGTGCCAGCAGCATCGGGACTAGCGGGGGAACAGATACGCAGTATTTT

V: TRBV6-5
size: few
D: .
J: TRBJ1-2
length: 12
CDR3: CASGEPNYGYTF
DNA: TGTGCCAGCGGGGAACCTAACTATGGCTACACCTTC

V: TRBV7-3
size: .
D: .
J: TRBJ1-1
length: 13
CDR3: CASSFSSGDKAFF
DNA: TGTGCCAGCAGCTTTTCGTCCGGAGATAAGGCTTTCTTT

V: TRBV29-1
size: .
D: .
J: TRBJ1-1
length: 13
CDR3: CSVDGRLNTEAFF
DNA: TGCAGCGTTGATGGGAGACTGAACACTGAAGCTTTCTTT

V: TRBV4-1
size: few
D: TRBD2
J: TRBJ2-5
length: 17
CDR3: CASSQVGLAGEGETQYF
DNA: TGCGCCAGCAGCCAAGTGGGACTAGCGGGGGAGGGAGAGACCCAGTACTTC

V: TRBV7-6
size: .
D: TRBD1
J: TRBJ2-5
length: 16
CDR3: CASSYGLGTGEETQYF
DNA: TGTGCCAGCAGCTACGGACTCGGGACAGGGGAAGAGACCCAGTACTTC

V: TRBV5-1
size: few
D: .
J: TRBJ1-1
length: 11
CDR3: CASITETEAFF
DNA: TGCGCCAGCATAACGGAAACTGAAGCTTTCTTT

V: TRBV5-6
size: few
D: .
J: TRBJ2-3
length: 15
CDR3: CASSLDSWALGSQYF
DNA: TGTGCCAGCAGCTTGGATTCTTGGGCCTTGGGATCCCAGTATTTT

V: TRBV7-9
size: few
D: .
J: TRBJ1-1
length: 15
CDR3: CASRASGDGWIEAFF
DNA: TGTGCCAGCAGGGCGTCAGGAGACGGTTGGATTGAAGCTTTCTTT

V: TRBV7-2
size: few
D: .
J: TRBJ2-3
length: 15
CDR3: CASSLGSLPTDTQYF
DNA: TGTGCCAGCAGCTTAGGATCCCTCCCCACAGATACGCAGTATTTT

V: TRBV11-3
size: few
D: .
J: TRBJ2-1
length: 13
CDR3: CASSFRRYNEQFF
DNA: TGTGCCAGCAGCTTCCGCCGCTACAATGAGCAGTTCTTC

V: TRBV29-1
size: few
D: .
J: TRBJ2-6
length: 13
CDR3: CSVFSSGANVLTF
DNA: TGCAGCGTTTTCAGCTCTGGGGCCAACGTCCTGACTTTC

V: TRBV10-3
size: .
D: .
J: TRBJ1-3
length: 14
CDR3: CAISGEGSGNTIYF
DNA: TGTGCCATCAGTGGAGAGGGCTCTGGAAACACCATATATTTT

V: TRBV5-5
size: .
D: .
J: TRBJ2-1
length: 13
CDR3: CASILKLLGEQFF
DNA: TGTGCCAGCATCTTAAAATTGTTGGGGGAGCAGTTCTTC

V: TRBV14
size: few
D: .
J: TRBJ1-1
length: 15
CDR3: CASSQDPRVNTEAFF
DNA: TGTGCCAGCAGCCAAGATCCCAGGGTGAACACTGAAGCTTTCTTT

V: TRBV7-9
size: many
D: .
J: TRBJ2-1
length: 15
CDR3: CASSFGLSSYNEQFF
DNA: TGTGCCAGCAGCTTCGGCCTGAGCTCCTACAATGAGCAGTTCTTC

V: TRBV21-1
size: many
D: .
J: TRBJ2-1
length: 14
CDR3: CASSARGVHNEQFF
DNA: TGTGCCAGCAGCGCCAGGGGTGTACACAATGAGCAGTTCTTC

V: TRBV11-2
size: few
D: .
J: TRBJ2-1
length: 18
CDR3: CASSPLGRGLLVGNEQFF
DNA: TGTGCCAGCAGCCCCCTGGGCCGTGGCTTGTTAGTGGGCAATGAGCAGTTCTTC

V: TRBV20-1
size: .
D: .
J: TRBJ2-1
length: 12
CDR3: CSALHSYNEQFF
DNA: TGCAGTGCTCTTCACTCCTACAATGAGCAGTTCTTC

V: TRBV7-6
size: few
D: TRBD1
J: TRBJ1-4
length: 15
CDR3: CASSLATGVDEKLFF
DNA: TGTGCCAGCAGCTTAGCGACAGGGGTAGATGAAAAACTGTTTTTT

V: TRBV30
size: .
D: TRBD1
J: TRBJ1-2
length: 12
CDR3: CAWSRQGASYTF
DNA: TGTGCCTGGAGCCGGCAGGGGGCGTCCTACACCTTC